One and the same sample provided the 7 T cell receptor beta chains below, sequenced in a study of identical twins. One entry per CDR3 protein results from TCRdb running MiXCR on the 5' RACE reads. The sample gives hundreds of thousands of distinct CDR3 sequences, 15% to 20% of which show up once; around 13% is in the top ten. The same sample was also used in a study of T cells expressing NK-cell markers.

Material for sequencing was PBMCs. The receptor source for this set is a young woman in good health.

This clonotype showed up just a few times. This sequence joins TRBV29-1 and TRBJ2-5; no reliable D call. Germline V lookup: CDR1 SQVTM, CDR2 ANQGSEA. The ends were cut back, 4 bases at V and 4 bases at J, with 10 bases in the middle. The CDR3 spans 12 residues. The DNA for the CDR3 is TGCAGCGTTGGAGGCAGAGTAGAGACCCAGTACTTC. This encodes CSVGGRVETQYF.

This clonotype occurred many times. The rearrangement uses TRBV7-6 and TRBJ1-5, with D uncertain. The CDR3 is 14 amino acids. Trimming took 5 bases from V and 7 from J, leaving 15 bases between them. CDR1 is SGHVS and CDR2 is FNYEAQ in the germline V gene. CDR3 region: CASSAPRGDQPQHF. The CDR3 region has the DNA TGTGCCAGCAGCGCCCCTCGAGGCGACCAGCCCCAGCATTTT.

CDR3 loop: CASSLGNQDTQYF. The CDR3 nucleotides read TGTGCCAGCAGCTTAGGAAATCAAGATACGCAGTATTTT. V usage is TRBV11-2 and J usage is TRBJ2-3; unclear D gene. CDR1 and CDR2 from the germline V gene are SGHAT and FQNNGV. There are 13 residues in the CDR3. The germline V and J ends were trimmed by 1 base and 5 bases, with 7 bases remaining between them.

This chain uses TRBV4-1 with TRBJ2-7; D is unresolved. Germline CDR1 is MGHRA and CDR2 is YSYEKL. The CDR3 covers 14 residues. V lost 1 base to trimming and J lost 2 bases, with 9 bases between them. This CDR3 is CASSQVAGTYEQYF. The CDR3 DNA is TGCGCCAGCAGCCAAGTTGCAGGAACCTACGAGCAGTACTTC.

J is TRBJ2-1 and V is TRBV5-5; 7 bases map to TRBD1. The CDR3 runs 14 residues. The ends lost 0 bases at V and 10 bases at J; junction bases unmatched: 7. Germline assignment: CDR1 SGHKS and CDR2 YYEKEE (reference sequence). The CDR3 DNA reads TGTGCCAGCAGCTTGGGGCAGGGGGTAAGGGAGCAGTTCTTC. This gives the protein CASSLGQGVREQFF.

This clonotype was counted between two and nine times. V gene TRBV9 combines with J gene TRBJ1-3; no clear D gene. The V gene's germline CDR1 is SGDLS and CDR2 YYNGEE. This CDR3 region has 15 residues. The V and J ends lost 2 bases and 5 bases respectively, with 14 bases between them. This CDR3 is CASSVLPDRRNTIYF. CDR3 nucleotides: TGTGCCAGCAGCGTCCTGCCGGACCGACGAAACACCATATATTTT.

On this clonotype itself: Relative to the germline gene, one junction end is altered; a read error may explain this. The chain combines TRBV5-1 with TRBJ2-5, with D possibly matching TRBD1 (6 bases). Germline V lookup: CDR1 SGHRS, CDR2 YFSETQ. The CDR3 sequence is 12 residues long. CDR3 nucleotide sequence: TGCGCCAGCAGCTTCCCAGACAGGCCCATGCACTTC. Translating it yields CASSFPDRPMHF.